The 28 T cell receptor beta chains below all came from one sample that was sequenced in a study of identical twins (TCRdb year 2016). Library prep was done by 5' RACE. These reads were obtained on an Illumina HiSeq 2000. The raw public reads went through TCRdb reprocessing: fastp at Q25, MiXCR clone calling, in-frame beta chains kept. Entries are consolidated by CDR3 protein sequence, retaining the most common genes and DNA. The sample table shows fewer than 350,000 distinct CDR3 sequences, and approximately 8.5% are seen once. The ten largest clonotypes hold over 2% of the sample. The same sample was also used in a study of yellow fever vaccine responses in identical twins.

Sequencing was done on a sample of memory (CD45RO+) T cells sorted from blood. According to the study, the label for this sample's cell subset or site signals: CD45RO+ enriched T cells. The receptors originated from a woman younger than 35 in good health.

A word on this clonotype: Being one base from a much bigger clone, this may be a read error. The chain is built from TRBV5-5 and TRBJ2-2; D unclear. The CDR3 extends over 15 amino acids. The germline V gene encodes CDR1 SGHKS and CDR2 YYEKEE (reference sequence). CDR3 nucleotide sequence: TGTGCCAGCAGCCCGACGGCGTCGAACACCTGGGAGCTGTTTTTT. The encoded protein is CASSPTASNTWELFF.

This clonotype turned up a few times. The rearrangement links TRBV5-1 to TRBJ2-2, with D tentatively TRBD1 (6 bases). The CDR3 totals 14 residues. The germline gives CDR1 SGHRS, CDR2 YFSETQ. V lost 0 bases to trimming and J lost 7 bases, with 10 bases between them. The CDR3 reads CASSLAAGVGELFF. The CDR3 DNA reads as TGCGCCAGCAGCTTGGCAGCAGGGGTCGGGGAGCTGTTTTTT. The full variable domain, rest sourced from reference TRBV5-1 and TRBJ2-2, is KAGVTQTPRYLIKTRGQQVTLSCSPISGHRSVSWYQQTPGQGLQFLFEYFSETQRNKGNFPGRFSGRQFSNSRSEMNVSTLELGDSALYLCASSLAAGVGELFFGEGSRLTVL.

This clonotype showed up many times. This chain connects TRBV5-6 to TRBJ1-1, with 8 bases matching TRBD1. Germline CDR1 reads SGHDT; CDR2 reads YYEEEE. V lost 2 bases to trimming and J lost 0 bases; unmatched junction nucleotides: 3. CDR3 length equals 15 residues. CDR3 nucleotide sequence: TGTGCCAGCAGCTTTTTGGACAGGGTGAACACTGAAGCTTTCTTT. It translates to CASSFLDRVNTEAFF.

This clonotype was counted between two and nine times. The chain couples TRBV5-5 to TRBJ2-7; D unclear. The germline V gene has CDR1 SGHKS and CDR2 YYEKEE (reference sequence). The V end was cut by 0 bases, the J end by 4 bases, with 8 bases between. This CDR3 has 13 amino acids. The CDR3 sequence: CASSLGNPYEQYF. DNA of the CDR3: TGTGCCAGCAGCTTGGGAAACCCGTACGAGCAGTACTTC.

This clonotype was picked up a small number of times. V and J are TRBV6-1 and TRBJ1-3; TRBD1 is a possible D gene (5 bases). The CDR3 is 12 residues long. Germline V gene sequence: CDR1 MNHNS, CDR2 SASEGT. Trimming took off 8 bases at V and 1 base at J, with 6 bases between the two ends. The CDR3 sequence is CASQGSGNTIYF. The CDR3 DNA follows: TGTGCCAGCCAGGGTTCTGGAAACACCATATATTTT.

This clonotype was counted only a few times. CDR3 loop: CASSAVRGDGTDTQYF. DNA for the CDR3: TGTGCCAGCAGCGCGGTGAGGGGGGATGGCACAGATACGCAGTATTTT. V is TRBV7-9 and J is TRBJ2-3, with D possibly called TRBD1 or TRBD2 (6 bases each). Germline V CDR1 and CDR2: SEHNR, FQNEAQ (reference sequence). V shed 5 bases and J shed 1 base, with 16 bases lying between them. CDR3 size: 16 residues.

The chain combines TRBV3-1 with TRBJ2-7; D unresolved. The ends were cut back, 1 base at V and 2 bases at J, with 6 bases in the middle. CDR1 LGHDT and CDR2 YNNKEL come from the germline V gene (reference sequence). This CDR3 region has 13 residues. As DNA, the CDR3 is TGTGCCAGCAGCCAAGTAGCTCCCTACGAGCAGTACTTC. Its protein product is CASSQVAPYEQYF.

J is TRBJ1-4 and V is TRBV28, with TRBD1 matching 9 bases. V lost 3 bases, J lost 5 bases, and 10 bases stayed unmatched. The length of the CDR3 is 17 residues. CDR1 is MDHEN, CDR2 SYDVKM, per germline. Written as DNA, the CDR3 is TGTGCCAGCAGTTTCCGCAACAGGGGGCGAGGGAATGAAAAACTGTTTTTT. Translation: CASSFRNRGRGNEKLFF.

The table lists this clonotype with many counts. The gene calls are TRBV12-3 or TRBV12-4 and TRBJ2-5, with 9 bases fitting TRBD2. J was trimmed by 1 base and V by 7 bases; bases with no gene match: 10. This CDR3 comprises 16 residues. The CDR3 bases are TGTGCCAGCACCCTGGGGGTAGCGGGAGTCCAAGAGACCCAGTACTTC. It yields the protein CASTLGVAGVQETQYF.

The genes are TRBV10-2 and TRBJ2-7; D is possibly TRBD1 (6 bases). The CDR3 has 16 amino acids. The V gene's germline CDR1 is WSHSY and CDR2 SAAADI. V was clipped by 6 bases and J by 0 bases, with 18 bases between them. The CDR3 loop is CASSGLDSASSYEQYF. CDR3 bases: TGCGCCAGCAGCGGATTGGACAGCGCCAGCTCCTACGAGCAGTACTTC.

This clonotype was seen a few times. The chain has TRBV5-1 and TRBJ2-3, with 9 bases identical to TRBD2. Trimming took 3 bases from V and 1 from J; bases not matched to a gene: 6. CDR1 and CDR2 from the germline V gene are SGHRS and YFSETQ. The CDR3 sequence is 16 residues long. The CDR3 is CASSSIAGVGTDTQYF. CDR3 coding DNA: TGCGCCAGCAGCTCTATAGCGGGGGTGGGCACAGATACGCAGTATTTT.

This clonotype was detected ten times or more. This chain uses TRBV11-2 with TRBJ2-3; TRBD2 agrees at 8 bases. V dropped 5 bases and J dropped 3; count of bases not matched to a gene: 16. The length of the CDR3 is 18 residues. CDR1 is SGHAT and CDR2 is FQNNGV in the germline V gene. CDR3 loop: CASSRLIGGSGETDTQYF. The CDR3 DNA follows: TGTGCCAGCAGCCGATTGATAGGGGGTAGCGGGGAAACAGATACGCAGTATTTT. Complete variable domain (other parts from reference TRBV11-2 and TRBJ2-3): EAGVAQSPRYKIIEKRQSVAFWCNPISGHATLYWYQQILGQGPKLLIQFQNNGVVDDSQLPKDRFSAERLKGVDSTLKIQPAKLEDSAVYLCASSRLIGGSGETDTQYFGPGTRLTVL.

This clonotype was counted a few times. V usage is TRBV4-1 and J usage is TRBJ2-1; either TRBD1 or TRBD2 may supply D (5 bases each). CDR3 length equals 15 residues. In germline, CDR1 is MGHRA, CDR2 YSYEKL. V lost 3 bases, J lost 7 bases, and 16 bases lay in between. The CDR3 bases are TGCGCCAGCAGCCAGGGGCCGGGGCTCGTAAATGAGCAGTTCTTC. Translation: CASSQGPGLVNEQFF.

The genes are TRBV20-1 and TRBJ2-5; TRBD2 might be the D (5 bases). The CDR3 has 14 amino acids. Germline CDR1 reads DFQATT; CDR2 reads SNEGSKA (reference sequence). Trimming left V 0 bases short and J 2 bases short, with 10 bases between. CDR3 sequence reads: CSARDSQRQETQYF. The CDR3 bases are TGCAGTGCTAGAGATTCCCAGCGGCAAGAGACCCAGTACTTC.

This clonotype was found many times. This chain joins TRBV24-1 and TRBJ1-1; 8 bases are a match to TRBD1. From germline, CDR1 is KGHDR and CDR2 SFDVKD. V dropped 4 bases and J dropped 6; count of bases not matched to a gene: 6. The CDR3 is 14 residues long. CDR3 sequence reads: CATSDTDRAAEAFF. As DNA, the CDR3 is TGTGCCACCAGTGACACGGACAGGGCAGCTGAAGCTTTCTTT.

This clonotype has more than one count but fewer than ten. The chain employs TRBV14 and TRBJ2-5; D is possibly TRBD2 (6 bases). CDR1 is SGHDN, CDR2 FVKESK, per germline. The V and J ends lost 4 bases and 3 bases respectively, with 15 bases between them. The CDR3 runs 15 residues. CDR3 sequence: CASSPSGLLEETQYF. CDR3 coding DNA: TGTGCCAGCAGCCCTTCGGGACTCCTAGAAGAGACCCAGTACTTC.

There are a few counts of this clonotype. V gene TRBV28 combines with J gene TRBJ2-7, with D unresolved. The CDR3 contains 12 residues. V was pared by 3 bases and J by 3 bases, with 6 bases between. Germline loops: CDR1 MDHEN, CDR2 SYDVKM. CDR3 nucleotide sequence: TGTGCCAGCAGTTTCTCCCGCTACGAGCAGTACTTC. This codes for CASSFSRYEQYF.

This clonotype has more than one count but fewer than ten. The gene calls are TRBV5-1 and TRBJ2-2, with D possibly TRBD2 on 5 matching bases. The germline V gene encodes CDR1 SGHRS and CDR2 YFSETQ. The CDR3 consists of 15 residues. Trimming took off 1 base at V and 2 bases at J, with 9 bases between the two ends. The DNA for the CDR3 is TGCGCCAGCAGCTTGTTGGGAGCCAACACCGGGGAGCTGTTTTTT. This translates into CASSLLGANTGELFF.

The table lists this clonotype with a few counts. The chain carries TRBV20-1 and TRBJ2-1; 8 bases match TRBD2. This CDR3 contains 15 residues. J lost 6 bases, V lost 5 bases, and 12 bases had no gene match. The germline CDR1 and CDR2 sequences are DFQATT and SNEGSKA (reference sequence). CDR3: CSAGTGTSPLNEQFF. The CDR3 DNA reads TGCAGTGCTGGAACCGGGACTAGTCCTCTCAATGAGCAGTTCTTC.

This clonotype has more than one count but fewer than ten. The rearrangement uses TRBV24-1 and TRBJ2-7, with D unclear. With 1 base removed from V and 6 bases from J, the gap between germline ends came to 9 bases. The CDR3 spans 13 residues. Germline-derived CDR1 and CDR2 are KGHDR and SFDVKD. The CDR3 loop reads CATSDFKGSEQYF. CDR3 DNA sequence: TGTGCCACCAGTGATTTTAAGGGTTCCGAGCAGTACTTC.

The V gene is TRBV28, the J gene TRBJ2-7, with 8 bases fitting TRBD1. CDR3 length equals 15 residues. V gave up 4 bases and J gave up 2 bases; unmatched junction bases: 7. The germline gives CDR1 MDHEN, CDR2 SYDVKM. The CDR3 is CASSSRQGRTYEQYF. CDR3 nucleotide sequence: TGTGCCAGCAGTTCCCGACAGGGGAGAACCTACGAGCAGTACTTC. Based on the CDR3 plus reference TRBV28 and TRBJ2-7, the full variable domain is DVKVTQSSRYLVKRTGEKVFLECVQDMDHENMFWYRQDPGLGLRLIYFSYDVKMKEKGDIPEGYSVSREKKERFSLILESASTNQTSMYLCASSSRQGRTYEQYFGPGTRLTVT.

This clonotype was found many times. The CDR3 nucleotides are TGCGCCAGTGGACTAGCGGGAGGAACCGGGGAGCTGTTTTTT. Translation: CASGLAGGTGELFF. This chain connects TRBV4-1 to TRBJ2-2; TRBD2 aligns across 14 bases. The V gene end was trimmed by 9 bases and the J gene end by 5 bases; junction bases not matched to a gene: 2. Germline assignment: CDR1 MGHRA and CDR2 YSYEKL. The CDR3 contains 14 residues.

The chain's CDR3 is CASSLDPTGSGEQFF. The CDR3, as DNA: TGTGCCAGCAGTTTAGACCCGACAGGGTCCGGTGAGCAGTTCTTC. The chain combines TRBV12-3 or TRBV12-4 with TRBJ2-1, with TRBD1 matching over 7 bases. The CDR3 has 15 amino acids. J was trimmed by 9 bases and V by 1 base; bases with no gene match: 9.

This clonotype was counted many times. The V call is TRBV4-2, the J call TRBJ2-1; TRBD2 aligns across 9 bases. The CDR3 spans 17 residues. The germline CDR1 and CDR2 sequences are LGHNA and YNFKEQ. V shed 0 bases and J 8 bases; nucleotides not matched to a gene: 11. The CDR3 bases are TGTGCCAGCAGCCAAGACGTGGCGGGAGGGCCGTACGATGAGCAGTTCTTC. Residues: CASSQDVAGGPYDEQFF.

In this sample, this clonotype turned up a few times. The chain uses TRBV27 and TRBJ1-6, with D perhaps matching TRBD1 (5 bases). Germline V lookup: CDR1 MNHEY, CDR2 SMNVEV (reference sequence). With 5 bases removed from V and 9 bases from J, the gap between germline ends came to 17 bases. The CDR3 runs 15 residues. CDR3 in amino acids: CASSIINNRGSPLHF. CDR3 sequence (DNA): TGTGCCAGCAGTATTATAAACAATAGGGGTTCACCCCTCCACTTT.

This clonotype came up many times. The rearrangement links TRBV12-3 or TRBV12-4 to TRBJ2-3; TRBD1 matches 7 bases. The V and J ends lost 10 bases and 2 bases, in that order; junction bases with no gene match: 6. This CDR3 contains 13 residues. The CDR3 DNA is TGTGCCACCCGGGACAGTGCCACAGATACGCAGTATTTT. Translating gives CATRDSATDTQYF.

In this sample, this clonotype turned up many times. V usage is TRBV10-3 and J usage is TRBJ1-6; D ambiguous. This CDR3 contains 14 residues. Trimming left V 6 bases short and J 2 bases short, with 8 bases between. From germline, CDR1 is ENHRY and CDR2 SYGVKD. In DNA form, the CDR3 reads TGTGCCATCAGCGAGCAGGCCTATAATTCACCCCTCCACTTT. It codes for CAISEQAYNSPLHF.

This clonotype has just a few counts. This chain joins TRBV10-3 and TRBJ2-6, with D unresolved. The germline V gene encodes CDR1 ENHRY and CDR2 SYGVKD. Trimming removed 1 base at V and 0 bases at J, with 4 bases between. CDR3 size: 15 residues. The CDR3 nucleotides read TGTGCCATCAGTGAGTTTTTCTCTGGGGCCAACGTCCTGACTTTC. Translating it yields CAISEFFSGANVLTF.